The source of this TCR beta chain is a study of T-cell memory formation after mild COVID-19. TCRdb reanalysed the 5' RACE reads using MiXCR and keeps one entry per CDR3 protein. The data contain approximately 190,000 distinct CDR3 sequences, approximately 20% of them singletons. The CDR3 runs 14 residues. Germline V gives CDR1 SNHLY, CDR2 FYNNEI. V was shortened by 0 bases and J by 6 bases, with 9 bases between the two germline ends. This TCR derives from an adult woman who had mild COVID-19 (a few samples of this study predate the infection). Cell type and time point are not known. V is TRBV2 and J is TRBJ1-5; the D is unclear. Sequencing used PBMCs or a T cell subset sorted from them (not recorded which). CDR3 sequence (DNA): TGTGCCAGCAGTGAAGCGCAGAAAGTTCAGCCCCAGCATTTT. It codes for CASSEAQKVQPQHF.